The 14 T cell receptor beta chains below all came from one sample that was sequenced in a study of T cell changes during pregnancy in multiple sclerosis (dated 2019 in TCRdb). The library was made by the immunoSEQ multiplex PCR assay. In TCRdb, the immuneACCESS table is reduced to in-frame sequences with V and J assigned. These tables do not hold every clone; where another copy was compared, an unresolved V gene accounts for under half, and the others remain unexplained. The sample records tens of thousands of clones, around 90% of which are singletons. The ten biggest clones cover approximately 0.27% of the sample. Material: CD4+ T cells from peripheral blood mononuclear cells, obtained in the second trimester of pregnancy. Every receptor here comes from a female donor with multiple sclerosis, enrolled in a pregnancy study.

V gene TRBV27 combines with J gene TRBJ1-6; 7 bases are a match to TRBD1. This CDR3 is 18 amino acids long. The germline V gene has CDR1 MNHEY and CDR2 SMNVEV (reference sequence). V was pared by 1 base and J by 4 bases, with 10 bases of the junction left unmatched. CDR3 sequence (DNA): TGTGCCAGCAGTTTATTCCCTAAGGGGGCATCTTATAATTCACCCCTCCACTTT. Translation: CASSLFPKGASYNSPLHF.

As DNA, the CDR3 is TGTGCCATGGGGCCTCAAACCTACGAGCAGTACTTC. Its translation: CAMGPQTYEQYF. This chain links TRBV10-3 with TRBJ2-7, with D possibly being TRBD1 (5 bases). This CDR3 region has 12 residues. Germline-derived CDR1 and CDR2 are ENHRY and SYGVKD. The V end was cut by 9 bases, the J end by 2 bases, with 11 bases between.

J is TRBJ1-5 and V is TRBV10-2; 9 bases are a match to TRBD1. CDR3 length equals 13 residues. CDR1 and CDR2 (germline): WSHSY, SAAADI. J gave up 7 bases and V 8 bases, and 6 bases lay outside the gene matches. CDR3 bases: TGCGCCAGCGGGGGACAGGGTTGGCAGCCCCAGCATTTT. As protein: CASGGQGWQPQHF.

This chain joins TRBV7-3 and TRBJ2-2; 8 nucleotides line up with TRBD1. The trim removed 7 bases at V and 4 bases at J, leaving 5 bases unmatched. The CDR3 length is 14 residues. Germline CDR1 reads SGHTA; CDR2 reads FQGTGA. The CDR3 DNA reads as TGTGCCAGCACTCAGGGGGCGGGCACCGGGGAGCTGTTTTTT. Residues: CASTQGAGTGELFF.

This clone was detected only a few times. This chain uses TRBV9 with TRBJ1-1, with a possible D match to TRBD1 (6 bases). The germline V gene encodes CDR1 SGDLS and CDR2 YYNGEE. V lost 1 base, J lost 0 bases, and 7 bases lay in between. The CDR3 totals 14 residues. CDR3 amino acids: CASSVTGMNTEAFF. The CDR3 DNA reads as TGTGCCAGCAGCGTAACAGGGATGAACACTGAAGCTTTCTTT.

The chain uses TRBV7-8 and TRBJ2-1, with 7 bases lining up with TRBD2. Looked up from germline, CDR1 is SGHVS and CDR2 is FQNEAQ. J was trimmed by 10 bases and V by 5 bases; bases with no gene match: 11. The CDR3 runs 14 residues. The CDR3 spells CASSPGERDEEQFF. The CDR3 DNA follows: TGTGCCAGCAGCCCCGGCGAGCGGGATGAGGAGCAGTTCTTC.

Remarks on this clone: Other DNA sequences within the sample encode an identical CDR3. The chain has TRBV30 and TRBJ2-3, with D perhaps TRBD1 (6 bases). Germline values: CDR1 GTSNPN, CDR2 SVGIG (reference sequence). Trimming pared 2 bases from V and 4 bases from J, leaving 13 bases between. This CDR3 has 14 amino acids. The CDR3: CAWSRGGRPDTQYF. The CDR3 DNA reads TGTGCCTGGAGTAGAGGGGGTCGTCCAGATACGCAGTATTTT.

The V gene is TRBV19, the J gene TRBJ1-5, with 7 bases aligning to TRBD1. The CDR3 contains 16 residues. Trimming at V came to 4 bases and at J to 2 bases, leaving 8 bases not matched to a gene. The germline CDR1 and CDR2 sequences are LNHDA and SQIVND (reference sequence). CDR3 amino acids: CASSTIGQVGNQPQHF. The CDR3 DNA sequence: TGTGCCAGTAGTACAATCGGACAGGTCGGCAATCAGCCCCAGCATTTT.

The chain uses TRBV7-9 and TRBJ2-3; 9 nucleotides agree with TRBD2. Losses at the gene ends were 5 bases for V and 4 bases for J; bases not matched to a gene: 7. The germline gives CDR1 SEHNR, CDR2 FQNEAQ (reference sequence). This CDR3 has 15 residues. The CDR3, as DNA: TGTGCCAGCAGCGCGGGGGGGGCGCTATCAGATACGCAGTATTTT. It is translated as CASSAGGALSDTQYF. The full variable domain, with the rest looked up from reference TRBV7-9 and TRBJ2-3, is DTGVSQNPRHKITKRGQNVTFRCDPISEHNRLYWYRQTLGQGPEFLTYFQNEAQLEKSRLLSDRFSAERPKGSFSTLEIQRTEQGDSAMYLCASSAGGALSDTQYFGPGTRLTVL.

J is TRBJ1-1 and V is TRBV10-3; D perhaps matches TRBD1 (5 bases). Trimming took 6 bases from V and 0 from J, leaving 17 bases between them. From germline, CDR1 is ENHRY and CDR2 SYGVKD. CDR3 length: 16 residues. The CDR3 bases are TGTGCCATCAGCCATCGGCGGGGGGAAGTGAACACTGAAGCTTTCTTT. Amino acid sequence: CAISHRRGEVNTEAFF.

This clone was counted between two and nine times. The chain joins TRBV25-1 to TRBJ2-7, with 7 positions matching TRBD2. CDR3 length equals 18 residues. The V segment lost 0 bases and the J segment 0 bases; nucleotides outside the gene matches: 11. Germline loops: CDR1 MGHDK, CDR2 SYGVNS. Here the CDR3 DNA reads TGTGCCAGCAGTGAATATGAGTTTATGGCGGGGGACTCCTACGAGCAGTACTTC. Translating gives CASSEYEFMAGDSYEQYF.

The chain uses TRBV11-2 and TRBJ1-1; D not certain. The CDR3 is 15 amino acids. Germline-derived CDR1 and CDR2 are SGHAT and FQNNGV. V was clipped by 0 bases and J by 4 bases, with 12 bases between them. As DNA, the CDR3 is TGTGCCAGCAGCTTAGATGGTGAGGAGGGCACTGAAGCTTTCTTT. Protein product: CASSLDGEEGTEAFF.

The V gene is TRBV6-5, the J gene TRBJ1-2, with 8 positions matching TRBD1. The CDR3 runs to 14 residues. The germline gives CDR1 MNHEY, CDR2 SVGAGI. With V trimmed by 6 bases and J by 5 bases, 8 bases remained unmatched. The CDR3 here is CASRPGQDPYGYTF. CDR3 bases: TGTGCCAGCAGACCGGGACAGGATCCTTATGGCTACACCTTC.

This chain uses TRBV7-3 with TRBJ1-1; D not resolved. CDR1 SGHTA and CDR2 FQGTGA come from the germline V gene. Trimming cost V 4 bases and J 7 bases, with 13 bases left between them. This CDR3 contains 13 residues. CDR3 region: CASSSVVASEAFF. The CDR3, as DNA: TGTGCCAGCAGCTCCGTCGTGGCTAGTGAAGCTTTCTTT.